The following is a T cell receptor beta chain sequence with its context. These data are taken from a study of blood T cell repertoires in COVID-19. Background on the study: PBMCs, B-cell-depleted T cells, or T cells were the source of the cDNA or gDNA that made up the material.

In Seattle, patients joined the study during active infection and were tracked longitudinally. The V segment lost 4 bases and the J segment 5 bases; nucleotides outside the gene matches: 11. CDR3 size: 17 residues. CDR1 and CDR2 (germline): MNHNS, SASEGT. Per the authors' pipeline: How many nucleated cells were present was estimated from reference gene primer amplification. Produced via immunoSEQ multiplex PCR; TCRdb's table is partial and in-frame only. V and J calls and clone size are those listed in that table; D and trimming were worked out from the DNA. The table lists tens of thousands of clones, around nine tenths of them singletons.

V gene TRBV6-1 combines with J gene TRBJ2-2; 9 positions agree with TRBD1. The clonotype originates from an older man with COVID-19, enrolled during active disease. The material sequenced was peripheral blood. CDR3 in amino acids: CASSVGPGQGKTGELFF. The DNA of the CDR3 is TGTGCCAGCAGTGTAGGGCCGGGACAGGGAAAAACCGGGGAGCTGTTTTTT.